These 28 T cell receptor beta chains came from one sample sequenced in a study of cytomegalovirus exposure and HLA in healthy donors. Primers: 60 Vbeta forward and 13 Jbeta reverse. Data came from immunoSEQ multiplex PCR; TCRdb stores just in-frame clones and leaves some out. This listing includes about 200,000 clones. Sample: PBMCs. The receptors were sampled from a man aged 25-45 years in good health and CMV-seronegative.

The CDR3 coding sequence is TGTGCCAGCAGCTTAGGCGGAGACAGGGTGAATTCACCCCTCCACTTT. It encodes CASSLGGDRVNSPLHF. The chain joins TRBV7-2 to TRBJ1-6; 7 nucleotides align to TRBD1. The germline CDR1 and CDR2 sequences are SGHTA and FQGNSA. Trimming removed 1 base from V and 7 bases from J; junction bases left unmatched: 7. This CDR3 has 16 residues.

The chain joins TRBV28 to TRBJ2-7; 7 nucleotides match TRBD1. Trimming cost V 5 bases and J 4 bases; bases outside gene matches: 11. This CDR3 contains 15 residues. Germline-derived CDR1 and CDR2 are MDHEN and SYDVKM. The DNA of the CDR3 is TGTGCCAGCAGTGATCAGGGGGTAAATTTGTACGAGCAGTACTTC. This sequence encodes CASSDQGVNLYEQYF.

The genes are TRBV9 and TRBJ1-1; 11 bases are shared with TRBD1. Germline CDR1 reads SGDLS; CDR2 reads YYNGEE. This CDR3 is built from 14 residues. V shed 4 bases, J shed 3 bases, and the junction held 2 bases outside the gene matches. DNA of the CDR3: TGTGCCAGCAGCAGGGGACAGGGGGACACTGAAGCTTTCTTT. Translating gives CASSRGQGDTEAFF.

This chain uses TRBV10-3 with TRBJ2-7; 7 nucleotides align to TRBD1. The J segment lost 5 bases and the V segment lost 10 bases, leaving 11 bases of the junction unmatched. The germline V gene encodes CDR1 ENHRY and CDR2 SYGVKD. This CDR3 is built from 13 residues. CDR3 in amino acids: CATGGQVGDEQYF. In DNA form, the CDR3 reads TGTGCCACCGGCGGACAGGTTGGGGACGAGCAGTACTTC.

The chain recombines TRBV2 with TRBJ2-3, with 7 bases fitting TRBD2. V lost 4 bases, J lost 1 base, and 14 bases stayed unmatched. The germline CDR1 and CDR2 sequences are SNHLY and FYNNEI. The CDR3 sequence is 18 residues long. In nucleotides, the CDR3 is TGTGCCAGCAGTGCCGCCCTCGCGGGGGTGCGAGGCACAGATACGCAGTATTTT. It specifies CASSAALAGVRGTDTQYF.

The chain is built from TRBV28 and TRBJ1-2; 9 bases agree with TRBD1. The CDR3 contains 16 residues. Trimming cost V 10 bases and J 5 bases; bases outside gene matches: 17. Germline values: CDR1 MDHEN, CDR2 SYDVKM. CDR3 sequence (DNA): TGTGCCATAATATCTACAGGGGGCGCTGGAAAATATGGCTACACCTTC. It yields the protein CAIISTGGAGKYGYTF.

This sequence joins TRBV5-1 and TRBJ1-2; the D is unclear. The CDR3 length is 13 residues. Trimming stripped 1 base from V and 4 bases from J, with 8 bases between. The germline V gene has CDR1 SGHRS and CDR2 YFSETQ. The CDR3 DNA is TGCGCCAGCAGCTTGACAGTGGGCTATGGCTACACCTTC. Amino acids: CASSLTVGYGYTF.

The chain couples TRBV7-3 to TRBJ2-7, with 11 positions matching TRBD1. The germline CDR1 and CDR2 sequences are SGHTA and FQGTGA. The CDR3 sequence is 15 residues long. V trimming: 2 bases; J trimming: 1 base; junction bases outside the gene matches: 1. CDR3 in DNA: TGTGCCAGCAGCTTAGGGACAGGGGGTTCCTACGAGCAGTACTTC. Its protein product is CASSLGTGGSYEQYF.

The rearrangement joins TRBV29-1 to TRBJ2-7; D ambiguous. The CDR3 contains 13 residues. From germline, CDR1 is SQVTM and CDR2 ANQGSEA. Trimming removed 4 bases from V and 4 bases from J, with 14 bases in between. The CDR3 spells CSVGKTRGYEQYF. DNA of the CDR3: TGCAGCGTTGGGAAAACGAGAGGATACGAGCAGTACTTC.

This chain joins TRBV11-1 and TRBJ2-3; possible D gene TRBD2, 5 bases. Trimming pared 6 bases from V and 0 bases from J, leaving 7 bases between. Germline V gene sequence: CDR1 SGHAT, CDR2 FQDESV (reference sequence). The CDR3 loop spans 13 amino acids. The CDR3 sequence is CASRRGSTDTQYF. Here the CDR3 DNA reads TGTGCCAGCAGGCGCGGGAGCACAGATACGCAGTATTTT.

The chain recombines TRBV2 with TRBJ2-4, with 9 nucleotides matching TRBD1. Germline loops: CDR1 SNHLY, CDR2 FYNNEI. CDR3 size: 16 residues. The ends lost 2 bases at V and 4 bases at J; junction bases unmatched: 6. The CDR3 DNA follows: TGTGCCAGCAGTGAAATCCCGACAGGGGGGAAAAACATTCAGTACTTC. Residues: CASSEIPTGGKNIQYF.

The CDR3 DNA follows: TGTGCCAGTAGTATAGCTACAGGTAATGACAATCAGCCCCAGCATTTT. It specifies CASSIATGNDNQPQHF. The chain uses TRBV19 and TRBJ1-5; the D gene is possibly TRBD1 (5 bases). The germline V gene encodes CDR1 LNHDA and CDR2 SQIVND (reference sequence). With 1 base removed from V and 3 bases from J, the gap between germline ends came to 13 bases. The CDR3 sequence is 16 residues long.

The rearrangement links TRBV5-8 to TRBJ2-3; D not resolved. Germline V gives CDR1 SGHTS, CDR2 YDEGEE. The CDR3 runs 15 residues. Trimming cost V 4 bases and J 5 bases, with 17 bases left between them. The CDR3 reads CASSPLREEIDTQYF. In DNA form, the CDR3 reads TGTGCCAGCAGCCCACTCCGAGAAGAAATAGATACGCAGTATTTT.

CDR3 bases: TGCGCCAGCAGCCAAGGAGGAGGCATCTACGAGCAGTACTTC. Translating gives CASSQGGGIYEQYF. The V gene is TRBV4-3, the J gene TRBJ2-7, with D possibly matching TRBD2 (5 bases). The CDR3 is made up of 14 amino acids. V dropped 1 base and J dropped 3 bases, with 10 bases sitting between them. Germline-derived CDR1 and CDR2 are LGHNA and YSLEER.

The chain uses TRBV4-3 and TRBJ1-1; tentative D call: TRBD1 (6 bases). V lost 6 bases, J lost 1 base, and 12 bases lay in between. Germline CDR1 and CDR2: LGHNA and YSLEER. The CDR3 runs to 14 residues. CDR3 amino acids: CASRQKTGNTEAFF. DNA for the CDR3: TGCGCCAGCAGGCAAAAGACAGGGAACACTGAAGCTTTCTTT.

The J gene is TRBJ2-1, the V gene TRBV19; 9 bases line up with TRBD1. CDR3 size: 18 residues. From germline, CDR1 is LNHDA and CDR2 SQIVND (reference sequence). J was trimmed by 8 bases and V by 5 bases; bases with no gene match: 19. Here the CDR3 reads CASSAFSNTGGAVDEQFF. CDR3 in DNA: TGTGCCAGTAGTGCATTCTCAAACACAGGGGGCGCGGTGGATGAGCAGTTCTTC.

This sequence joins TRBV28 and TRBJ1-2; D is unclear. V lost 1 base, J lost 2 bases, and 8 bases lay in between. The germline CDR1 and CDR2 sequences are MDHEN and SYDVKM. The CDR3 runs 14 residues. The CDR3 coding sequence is TGTGCCAGCAGTTTATATGGAGCCAACTATGGCTACACCTTC. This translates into CASSLYGANYGYTF.

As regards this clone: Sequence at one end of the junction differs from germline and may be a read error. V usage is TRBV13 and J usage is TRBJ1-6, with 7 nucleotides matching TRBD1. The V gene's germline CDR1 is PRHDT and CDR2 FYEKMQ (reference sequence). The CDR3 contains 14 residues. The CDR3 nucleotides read TGTGCCAGCAGCCTAGGGGACAGAAATTCACCCCTCCACTTT. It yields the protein CASSLGDRNSPLHF.

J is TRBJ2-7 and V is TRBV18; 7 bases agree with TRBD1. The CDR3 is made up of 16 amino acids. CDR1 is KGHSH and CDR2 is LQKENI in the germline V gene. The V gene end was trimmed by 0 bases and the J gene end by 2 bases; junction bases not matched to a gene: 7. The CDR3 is CASSPPSTGSPYEQYF. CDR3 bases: TGTGCCAGCTCACCACCGTCGACAGGGTCTCCCTACGAGCAGTACTTC.

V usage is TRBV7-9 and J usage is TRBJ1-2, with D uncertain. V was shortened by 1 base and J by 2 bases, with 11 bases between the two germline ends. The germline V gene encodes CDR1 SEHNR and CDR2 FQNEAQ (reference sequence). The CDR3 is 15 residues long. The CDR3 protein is CASSLVSDNNYGYTF. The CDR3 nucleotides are TGTGCCAGCAGCTTAGTAAGTGACAACAACTATGGCTACACCTTC.

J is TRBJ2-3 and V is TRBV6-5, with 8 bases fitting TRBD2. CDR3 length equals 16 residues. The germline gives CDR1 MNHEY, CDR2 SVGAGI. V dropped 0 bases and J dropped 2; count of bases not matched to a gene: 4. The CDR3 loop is CASSYSRAGDTDTQYF. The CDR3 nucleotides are TGTGCCAGCAGTTACTCCCGAGCGGGGGACACAGATACGCAGTATTTT.

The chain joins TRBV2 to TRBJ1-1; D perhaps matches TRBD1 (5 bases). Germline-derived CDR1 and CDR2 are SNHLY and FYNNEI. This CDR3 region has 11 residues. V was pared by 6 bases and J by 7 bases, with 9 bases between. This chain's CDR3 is CASRSGVEAFF. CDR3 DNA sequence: TGTGCCAGCAGGTCGGGGGTTGAAGCTTTCTTT.

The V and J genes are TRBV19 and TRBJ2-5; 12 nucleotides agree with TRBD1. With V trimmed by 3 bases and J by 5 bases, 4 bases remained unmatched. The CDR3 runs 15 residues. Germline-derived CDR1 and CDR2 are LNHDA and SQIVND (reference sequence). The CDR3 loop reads CASSIGTGGFETQYF. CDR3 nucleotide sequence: TGTGCCAGTAGTATTGGGACAGGGGGCTTTGAGACCCAGTACTTC.

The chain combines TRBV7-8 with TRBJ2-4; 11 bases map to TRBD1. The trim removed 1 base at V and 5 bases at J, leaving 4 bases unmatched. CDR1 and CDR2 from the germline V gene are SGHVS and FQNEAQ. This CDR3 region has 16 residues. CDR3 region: CASSLGGQGVQNIQYF. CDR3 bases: TGTGCCAGCAGCTTAGGGGGACAGGGGGTCCAAAACATTCAGTACTTC.

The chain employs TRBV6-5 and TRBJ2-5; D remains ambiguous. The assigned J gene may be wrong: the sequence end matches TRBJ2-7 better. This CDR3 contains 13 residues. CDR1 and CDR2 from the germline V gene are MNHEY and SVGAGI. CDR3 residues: CASSQVLGSEQYF. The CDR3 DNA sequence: TGTGCCAGCAGCCAAGTACTCGGGTCCGAGCAGTACTTC.

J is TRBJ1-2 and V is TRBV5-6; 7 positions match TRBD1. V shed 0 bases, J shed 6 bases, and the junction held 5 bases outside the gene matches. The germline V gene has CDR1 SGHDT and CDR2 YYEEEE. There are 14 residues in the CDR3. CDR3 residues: CASSLETGRDGYTF. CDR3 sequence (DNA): TGTGCCAGCAGCTTGGAGACAGGGCGGGATGGCTACACCTTC. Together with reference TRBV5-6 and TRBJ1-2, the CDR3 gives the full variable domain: DAGVTQSPTHLIKTRGQQVTLRCSPKSGHDTVSWYQQALGQGPQFIFQYYEEEERQRGNFPDRFSGHQFPNYSSELNVNALLLGDSALYLCASSLETGRDGYTFGSGTRLTVV.

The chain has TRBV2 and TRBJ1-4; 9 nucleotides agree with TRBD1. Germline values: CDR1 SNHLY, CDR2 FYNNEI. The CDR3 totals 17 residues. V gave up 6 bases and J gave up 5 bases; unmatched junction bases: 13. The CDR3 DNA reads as TGTGCCAGCAGGAGCGCCCTAGGACAGGGGACAAATGAAAAACTGTTTTTT. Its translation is CASRSALGQGTNEKLFF.

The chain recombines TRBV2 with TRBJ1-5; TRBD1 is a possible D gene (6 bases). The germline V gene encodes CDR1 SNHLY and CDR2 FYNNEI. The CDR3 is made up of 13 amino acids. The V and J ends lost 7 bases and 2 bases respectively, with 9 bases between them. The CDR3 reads CASIGQRNQPQHF. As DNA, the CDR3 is TGTGCCAGCATTGGACAGCGCAATCAGCCCCAGCATTTT.